These 14 T cell receptor beta chains share one sample of origin, sequenced in a study of blood T cell repertoires in COVID-19 (TCRdb year 2020). Receptors were amplified or captured by the immunoSEQ multiplex PCR assay. In TCRdb, the immuneACCESS table is reduced to in-frame sequences with V and J assigned. These tables do not hold every clone; where another copy was compared, an unresolved V gene accounts for under half, and the others remain unexplained. Counted in this sample were 95,000 to 100,000 clones; more than 65% of them appeared once. The biggest ten clones account for roughly 10% of the sample. The sequencing sample was made of peripheral blood. These receptors came from a woman older than 75 with acute or convalescent COVID-19.

The chain employs TRBV5-5 and TRBJ1-2; 7 bases map to TRBD1. Germline lookup yields CDR1 SGHKS and CDR2 YYEKEE (reference sequence). V was clipped by 4 bases and J by 6 bases; unmatched bases: 3. The CDR3 runs to 12 residues. The CDR3 region has the DNA TGTGCCAGCAGCCTCAGGGGGGATGGCTACACCTTC. Protein: CASSLRGDGYTF.

This clone appeared once. The gene calls are TRBV4-3 and TRBJ2-3; 8 bases align to TRBD2. This CDR3 spans 17 amino acids. The germline CDR1 and CDR2 sequences are LGHNA and YSLEER. Unmatched junction bases numbered 6, after V lost 0 bases and J lost 1 base. The CDR3: CASSQDLATSGTDTQYF. The DNA of the CDR3 is TGCGCCAGCAGCCAAGATTTAGCGACTAGCGGCACAGATACGCAGTATTTT.

The chain combines TRBV6-6 with TRBJ1-5; TRBD1 might be the D (6 bases). The CDR3 has 15 residues. V lost 5 bases to trimming and J lost 6 bases, with 17 bases between them. Germline values: CDR1 MNHNY, CDR2 SVGAGI (reference sequence). CDR3 coding DNA: TGTGCCAGCAGTGATAGGGACATAGGGGTTCAGCCCCAGCATTTT. Encoded protein: CASSDRDIGVQPQHF.

V is TRBV28 and J is TRBJ1-6; perhaps TRBD1 as D (5 bases). The CDR3 is 15 amino acids. In germline, CDR1 is MDHEN, CDR2 SYDVKM. V gave up 3 bases and J gave up 9 bases, with 15 bases separating them. Here the CDR3 DNA reads TGTGCCAGCAGTTTGGGGGGTGCGAAGGGTTCACCCCTCCACTTT. Translation: CASSLGGAKGSPLHF. The full variable domain, completed using reference TRBV28 and TRBJ1-6, is DVKVTQSSRYLVKRTGEKVFLECVQDMDHENMFWYRQDPGLGLRLIYFSYDVKMKEKGDIPEGYSVSREKKERFSLILESASTNQTSMYLCASSLGGAKGSPLHFGNGTRLTVT.

The DNA of the CDR3 is TGTGCCAGCAGCGGGGGACTAGGGCTGGCTGAGCAGTTCTTC. It encodes CASSGGLGLAEQFF. The chain joins TRBV5-4 to TRBJ2-1; TRBD2 agrees at 8 bases. Germline CDR1 SGHNT, CDR2 YYREEE (reference sequence). There are 14 residues in the CDR3. J gave up 9 bases and V 4 bases, and 9 bases lay outside the gene matches.

The chain links TRBV27 to TRBJ1-2, with a possible D match to TRBD1 (5 bases). V lost 4 bases and J lost 4, with 13 bases in between. Germline CDR1 is MNHEY and CDR2 is SMNVEV (reference sequence). CDR3 length: 14 residues. CDR3 sequence: CASSSAGGSYGYTF. CDR3 sequence (DNA): TGTGCCAGCAGTTCAGCGGGGGGTAGCTATGGCTACACCTTC.

The chain employs TRBV5-1 and TRBJ1-2, with 7 bases matching TRBD1. V dropped 0 bases and J dropped 7; count of bases not matched to a gene: 9. CDR1 is SGHRS, CDR2 YFSETQ, per germline. The length of the CDR3 is 15 residues. The CDR3 nucleotides are TGCGCCAGCAGCTTGGCCCCCCAGGGGGGTCGTGGCTACACCTTC. It is translated as CASSLAPQGGRGYTF.

The genes are TRBV11-3 and TRBJ2-1; no clear D. The germline V and J ends were trimmed by 1 base and 10 bases, with 5 bases remaining between them. There are 11 residues in the CDR3. CDR1 and CDR2 from the germline V gene are SGHNT and YENEEA. CDR3 DNA: TGTGCCAGCAGCTTAGGAGAAGAGCAGTTCTTC. Translating it yields CASSLGEEQFF.

The gene calls are TRBV13 and TRBJ1-2; D gene uncertain. Germline CDR1 and CDR2: PRHDT and FYEKMQ (reference sequence). Trimming pared 3 bases from V and 4 bases from J, leaving 12 bases between. The CDR3 extends over 14 amino acids. The CDR3 sequence is CASSFPQEGYGYTF. CDR3 DNA sequence: TGTGCCAGCAGCTTCCCCCAGGAAGGCTATGGCTACACCTTC.

J is TRBJ2-7 and V is TRBV14; 8 bases agree with TRBD2. Germline lookup yields CDR1 SGHDN and CDR2 FVKESK. Trimming took 0 bases from V and 6 from J; bases not matched to a gene: 4. The CDR3 has 14 amino acids. This CDR3 is CASSQDPRGGEQYF. Here the CDR3 DNA reads TGTGCCAGCAGCCAAGATCCCCGGGGGGGCGAGCAGTACTTC.

This chain connects TRBV29-1 to TRBJ1-2; 8 nucleotides match TRBD1. V gave up 7 bases and J gave up 3 bases; unmatched junction bases: 10. Germline CDR1 SQVTM, CDR2 ANQGSEA. The CDR3 consists of 14 residues. As DNA, the CDR3 is TGCAGCGCTTTTTCAGGGGGCGGTTACTATGGCTACACCTTC. Its translation is CSAFSGGGYYGYTF.

This chain links TRBV6-5 with TRBJ1-2; D possibly corresponds to TRBD1 (5 bases). Deletions cut 6 bases from V and 3 bases from J, with 14 bases between. Germline CDR1 reads MNHEY; CDR2 reads SVGAGI. The CDR3 is 14 amino acids. CDR3 in amino acids: CASSPVGGDYGYTF. DNA for the CDR3: TGTGCCAGCAGCCCGGTCGGAGGGGACTATGGCTACACCTTC.

This chain connects TRBV9 to TRBJ1-5; D remains ambiguous. V dropped 0 bases and J dropped 0 bases, with 7 bases sitting between them. The V gene's germline CDR1 is SGDLS and CDR2 YYNGEE. The CDR3 length is 15 residues. CDR3 coding DNA: TGTGCCAGCAGCGTAGGGGCAAATAGCAATCAGCCCCAGCATTTT. It specifies CASSVGANSNQPQHF.

J is TRBJ1-2 and V is TRBV6-6, with TRBD1 identical over 9 bases. Germline V gives CDR1 MNHNY, CDR2 SVGAGI (reference sequence). The trim removed 2 bases at V and 8 bases at J, leaving 9 bases unmatched. The CDR3 contains 15 residues. For the CDR3, the DNA is TGTGCCAGCAGTTACACGACAGGGACAGGGCAAGGCTACACCTTC. This translates into CASSYTTGTGQGYTF.